One sample yielded the 22 T cell receptor beta chains listed below, sequenced in a study of blood T cell repertoires in COVID-19. TCRdb's copy holds only in-frame clones and misses some; the assay was immunoSEQ multiplex PCR. Of around 23,000 clones listed, over 60% were seen once; the top ten hold about 43%. Sample: peripheral blood. The receptors stem from a woman of 80 years or more with acute or convalescent COVID-19.

The chain uses TRBV29-1 and TRBJ1-2; TRBD1 agrees at 9 bases. J lost 6 bases, V lost 2 bases, and 7 bases had no gene match. The CDR3 covers 14 residues. Looked up from germline, CDR1 is SQVTM and CDR2 is ANQGSEA. The CDR3, as DNA: TGCAGCGTTGAACCCCGGGACAGGGCAAATGGCTACACCTTC. Translated, it gives CSVEPRDRANGYTF. The whole variable domain, filled in from reference TRBV29-1 and TRBJ1-2, reads SAVISQKPSRDICQRGTSLTIQCQVDSQVTMMFWYRQQPGQSLTLIATANQGSEATYESGFVIDKFPISRPNLTFSTLTVSNMSPEDSSIYLCSVEPRDRANGYTFGSGTRLTVV.

V and J are TRBV2 and TRBJ1-1; 9 bases are shared with TRBD1. The CDR3 is 12 amino acids. With V trimmed by 7 bases and J by 7 bases, 4 bases remained unmatched. CDR1 and CDR2 from the germline V gene are SNHLY and FYNNEI. The CDR3 loop reads CASTQDRGEAFF. CDR3 sequence (DNA): TGTGCCAGCACCCAGGACAGGGGTGAAGCTTTCTTT.

The count of this clone is one. This chain links TRBV5-1 with TRBJ1-6; D remains ambiguous. Germline-derived CDR1 and CDR2 are SGHRS and YFSETQ. The V end lost 1 base, the J end lost 1 base, and 9 bases lay between the germline ends. The CDR3 has 16 residues. The DNA of the CDR3 is TGCGCCAGCAGCTTGCTGGGAGGGTCCTATAATTCACCCCTCCACTTT. Translating gives CASSLLGGSYNSPLHF.

In this sample, this clone turned up a few times. The chain carries TRBV27 and TRBJ2-3; 8 bases fit TRBD2. The V gene's germline CDR1 is MNHEY and CDR2 SMNVEV (reference sequence). The CDR3 runs 16 residues. The J segment lost 1 base and the V segment lost 0 bases, leaving 3 bases of the junction unmatched. The DNA for the CDR3 is TGTGCCAGCAGTTTATCTATAGCGGGGCGCACAGATACGCAGTATTTT. This codes for CASSLSIAGRTDTQYF.

This sequence joins TRBV6-2 or TRBV6-3 and TRBJ1-2; D possibly corresponds to TRBD1 (5 bases). Germline-derived CDR1 and CDR2 are MNHEY and SVGEGT. V lost 0 bases to trimming and J lost 6 bases, with 11 bases between them. The CDR3 spans 14 residues. CDR3 nucleotide sequence: TGTGCCAGCAGTTACTCGGCCAGGGCGGATGGCTACACCTTC. Amino acids: CASSYSARADGYTF.

This sequence joins TRBV6-5 and TRBJ2-6, with D tentatively TRBD1 (6 bases). The germline V and J ends were trimmed by 5 bases and 4 bases, with 12 bases remaining between them. This CDR3 region has 15 residues. CDR1 and CDR2 from the germline V gene are MNHEY and SVGAGI. CDR3 bases: TGTGCCAGCAGTCCGGACAGAGCGGGGGCCAACGTCCTGACTTTC. This gives the protein CASSPDRAGANVLTF.

The chain is built from TRBV7-6 and TRBJ2-6, with 9 bases identical to TRBD1. CDR1 and CDR2 (germline): SGHVS, FNYEAQ. CDR3 length: 18 amino acids. J gave up 3 bases and V 5 bases, and 11 bases lay outside the gene matches. The CDR3 loop is CASSQQGTGSGGANVLTF. In DNA form, the CDR3 reads TGTGCCAGCAGCCAACAAGGGACAGGGTCGGGTGGGGCCAACGTCCTGACTTTC.

The chain has TRBV7-8 and TRBJ2-1; tentatively, D is TRBD2 (6 bases). Per the germline V gene, CDR1 is SGHVS and CDR2 is FQNEAQ. The CDR3 contains 17 residues. Trimming took 4 bases from V and 0 from J, leaving 16 bases between them. CDR3 amino acids: CASSSVRDSISYNEQFF. The CDR3 DNA reads TGTGCCAGCAGCTCGGTCCGGGACTCGATCTCCTACAATGAGCAGTTCTTC.

V gene TRBV28 combines with J gene TRBJ1-3; TRBD1 might be the D (6 bases). The CDR3 consists of 14 residues. The V and J ends lost 2 bases and 4 bases respectively, with 9 bases between them. Germline loops: CDR1 MDHEN, CDR2 SYDVKM. CDR3 in amino acids: CASSLQGPGNTIYF. DNA of the CDR3: TGTGCCAGCAGTTTACAGGGGCCAGGAAACACCATATATTTT.

The chain couples TRBV3-1 (or the pseudogene TRBV3-2) to TRBJ2-3, with a tentative D call TRBD2 (6 bases). This CDR3 is 15 amino acids long. Germline CDR1 and CDR2: LGHDT and YNNKEL (reference sequence). Trimming took 5 bases from V and 1 from J, leaving 13 bases between them. The CDR3 sequence is CASSGEAGRTDTQYF. CDR3 in DNA: TGTGCCAGCAGCGGCGAGGCGGGGCGCACAGATACGCAGTATTTT.

This clone was seen more than once but under ten times. This chain connects TRBV11-3 to TRBJ2-1, with a weak D call TRBD2 (7 bases). V was cut by 3 bases and J by 6 bases, with 12 bases left in between. CDR1 and CDR2 from the germline V gene are SGHNT and YENEEA. The length of the CDR3 is 14 residues. The CDR3 region is CASSLRGGVNEQFF. CDR3 nucleotide sequence: TGTGCCAGCAGCTTGAGGGGGGGAGTCAATGAGCAGTTCTTC. The full variable domain, its missing parts supplied by reference TRBV11-3 and TRBJ2-1, is EAGVVQSPRYKIIEKKQPVAFWCNPISGHNTLYWYLQNLGQGPELLIRYENEEAVDDSQLPKDRFSAERLKGVDSTLKIQPAELGDSAVYLCASSLRGGVNEQFFGPGTRLTVL.

J is TRBJ2-3 and V is TRBV5-6, with TRBD1 identical over 8 bases. This CDR3 comprises 14 residues. Germline V gene data show CDR1 as SGHDT and CDR2 as YYEEEE. V lost 2 bases to trimming and J lost 6 bases; unmatched junction nucleotides: 5. The CDR3 DNA is TGTGCCAGCAGCTTTACGACAGGGGCCGATACGCAGTATTTT. Its translation: CASSFTTGADTQYF.

The V and J genes are TRBV7-9 and TRBJ2-5; possibly TRBD1 for D (5 bases). The CDR3 contains 13 residues. With 1 base removed from V and 4 bases from J, the gap between germline ends came to 7 bases. CDR1 and CDR2 from the germline V gene are SEHNR and FQNEAQ (reference sequence). CDR3 sequence (DNA): TGTGCCAGCAGCTTAGGGGGCCGAGAGACCCAGTACTTC. This encodes CASSLGGRETQYF.

The chain carries TRBV2 and TRBJ1-1; D is perhaps TRBD1 (5 bases). This CDR3 contains 14 residues. CDR1 and CDR2 (germline): SNHLY, FYNNEI. V lost 6 bases and J lost 4, with 15 bases in between. For the CDR3, the DNA is TGTGCCAGCAGAAGAGATCAGGGATCCACTGAAGCTTTCTTT. Amino acid sequence: CASRRDQGSTEAFF.

This clone was counted a few times. This chain joins TRBV12-3 or TRBV12-4 and TRBJ1-5; 8 bases line up with TRBD1. After removal of 8 bases from V and 14 bases from J, the junction contained 11 bases not matched to a gene. This CDR3 contains 12 residues. CDR3 amino acids: CASGPPRGPKHF. The CDR3 DNA reads as TGTGCCAGCGGACCTCCCAGGGGGCCAAAGCATTTT.

The genes are TRBV5-1 and TRBJ1-3, with a tentative D call TRBD1 (5 bases). This CDR3 is built from 13 residues. The V gene's germline CDR1 is SGHRS and CDR2 YFSETQ. Trimming took 5 bases from V and 2 from J, leaving 8 bases between them. CDR3 protein: CASRGRAGNTIYF. CDR3 sequence (DNA): TGCGCCAGCAGGGGCAGGGCTGGAAACACCATATATTTT.

The rearrangement joins TRBV27 to TRBJ1-2; 7 bases are a match to TRBD1. CDR3 length: 15 residues. V trimming: 3 bases; J trimming: 11 bases; junction bases outside the gene matches: 15. Germline V gene data show CDR1 as MNHEY and CDR2 as SMNVEV (reference sequence). CDR3 sequence (DNA): TGTGCCAGCAGTTTGCGCCGCTCCGGGACAGCTAAATACACCTTC. Translation gives CASSLRRSGTAKYTF.

The chain combines TRBV19 with TRBJ2-7; the match to TRBD2 covers 8 bases. V gave up 5 bases and J gave up 5 bases; unmatched junction bases: 5. Per germline, CDR1 LNHDA and CDR2 SQIVND (reference sequence). This CDR3 region has 13 residues. In DNA form, the CDR3 reads TGTGCCAGTAGTCGGGACGGGAGGGACGAGCAGTACTTC. Encoded protein: CASSRDGRDEQYF.

The chain carries TRBV5-1 and TRBJ2-7, with D unresolved. In germline, CDR1 is SGHRS, CDR2 YFSETQ. The CDR3 covers 12 residues. Deletions cut 1 base from V and 6 bases from J, with 8 bases between. CDR3 region: CASSLSGREQYF. As DNA, the CDR3 is TGCGCCAGCAGCTTGAGTGGCCGCGAGCAGTACTTC.

The J gene is TRBJ2-1, the V gene TRBV6-5; 7 bases are a match to TRBD2. Germline CDR1 reads MNHEY; CDR2 reads SVGAGI. V was pared by 6 bases and J by 11 bases, with 7 bases of the junction left unmatched. The length of the CDR3 is 12 residues. CDR3 DNA: TGTGCCAGCAGCATAACTAGCGATAAGCAGTTCTTC. Translating gives CASSITSDKQFF.

V usage is TRBV7-8 and J usage is TRBJ1-2; D perhaps matches TRBD1 (5 bases). Germline CDR1 and CDR2: SGHVS and FQNEAQ. With 3 bases removed from V and 13 bases from J, the gap between germline ends came to 24 bases. This CDR3 is built from 15 residues. The CDR3 sequence is CASSFGDSGSGRVTF. The CDR3 DNA is TGTGCCAGCAGCTTTGGTGACTCAGGGAGCGGGCGGGTCACCTTC.

The chain links TRBV4-2 to TRBJ2-2; perhaps TRBD1 as D (6 bases). V lost 1 base and J 6 bases, leaving 12 bases between the germline ends. The CDR3 covers 15 residues. Germline loops: CDR1 LGHNA, CDR2 YNFKEQ. Written as DNA, the CDR3 is TGTGCCAGCAGCCAAGGCAGGGGATACCCCGGGGAGCTGTTTTTT. The encoded protein is CASSQGRGYPGELFF.